The 4 T cell receptor beta chains below all came from one sample that was sequenced in a study of cytomegalovirus exposure and HLA in healthy donors. Primers included in the PCR were 60 Vbeta and 13 Jbeta primers. Here immunoSEQ multiplex PCR was the method, and the copy in TCRdb shows in-frame clones only, minus some. The sample has about 140,000 clones, roughly 80% seen once. The sequencing input was PBMCs. These receptors all stem from a middle-aged man in good health and CMV-seronegative.

The chain joins TRBV30 to TRBJ2-3, with 8 bases matching TRBD1. CDR1 GTSNPN and CDR2 SVGIG come from the germline V gene (reference sequence). V dropped 1 base and J dropped 2; count of bases not matched to a gene: 8. The CDR3 contains 16 residues. CDR3 region: CAWSATGVRFTDTQYF. Written as DNA, the CDR3 is TGTGCCTGGAGTGCGACAGGGGTAAGATTCACAGATACGCAGTATTTT.

The chain links TRBV2 to TRBJ2-1, with TRBD2 matching over 8 bases. Germline assignment: CDR1 SNHLY and CDR2 FYNNEI. After removal of 2 bases from V and 2 bases from J, the junction contained 5 bases not matched to a gene. The CDR3 loop spans 16 amino acids. CDR3 residues: CASSEYGGGPYNEQFF. DNA for the CDR3: TGTGCCAGCAGTGAATACGGCGGGGGGCCCTACAATGAGCAGTTCTTC.

The gene calls are TRBV7-9 and TRBJ2-3, with D perhaps TRBD2 (6 bases). Trimming took off 5 bases at V and 4 bases at J, with 13 bases between the two ends. CDR1 is SEHNR and CDR2 is FQNEAQ in the germline V gene (reference sequence). This CDR3 comprises 14 residues. As DNA, the CDR3 is TGTGCCAGCAGCCAAGGAGGGGCGGCAGATACGCAGTATTTT. Translated, it gives CASSQGGAADTQYF.

This sequence joins TRBV6-5 and TRBJ2-2; TRBD2 might be the D (6 bases). This CDR3 is 16 amino acids long. Trimming shortened V by 4 bases and J by 1 base, and 13 bases separated the two germline ends. In germline, CDR1 is MNHEY, CDR2 SVGAGI. The CDR3 bases are TGTGCCAGCAGTTCCTCCGGGACTGAGAACACCGGGGAGCTGTTTTTT. This sequence encodes CASSSSGTENTGELFF.